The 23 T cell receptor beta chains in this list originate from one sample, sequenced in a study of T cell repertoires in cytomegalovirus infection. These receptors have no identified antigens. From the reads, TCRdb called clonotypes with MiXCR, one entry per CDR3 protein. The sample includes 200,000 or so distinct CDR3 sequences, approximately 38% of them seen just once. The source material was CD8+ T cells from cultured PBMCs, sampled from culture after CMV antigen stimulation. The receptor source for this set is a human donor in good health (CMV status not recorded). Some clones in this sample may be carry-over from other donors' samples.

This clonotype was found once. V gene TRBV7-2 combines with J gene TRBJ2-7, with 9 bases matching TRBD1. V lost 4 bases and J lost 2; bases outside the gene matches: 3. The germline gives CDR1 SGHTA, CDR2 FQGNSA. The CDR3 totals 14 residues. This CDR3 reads CASSWGQGTYEQYF. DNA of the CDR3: TGTGCCAGCAGCTGGGGACAGGGAACCTACGAGCAGTACTTC.

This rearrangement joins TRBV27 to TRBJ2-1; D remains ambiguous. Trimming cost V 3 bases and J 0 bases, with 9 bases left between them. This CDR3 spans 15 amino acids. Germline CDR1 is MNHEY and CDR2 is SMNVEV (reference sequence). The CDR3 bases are TGTGCCAGCAGTTTTCTAGTTCCCTCCTACAATGAGCAGTTCTTC. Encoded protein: CASSFLVPSYNEQFF.

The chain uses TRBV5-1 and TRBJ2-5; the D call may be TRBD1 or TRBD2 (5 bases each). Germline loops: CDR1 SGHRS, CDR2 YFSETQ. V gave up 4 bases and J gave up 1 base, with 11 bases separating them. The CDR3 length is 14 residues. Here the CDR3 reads CASSPRGPQETQYF. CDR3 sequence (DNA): TGCGCCAGCAGCCCGAGGGGTCCCCAAGAGACCCAGTACTTC.

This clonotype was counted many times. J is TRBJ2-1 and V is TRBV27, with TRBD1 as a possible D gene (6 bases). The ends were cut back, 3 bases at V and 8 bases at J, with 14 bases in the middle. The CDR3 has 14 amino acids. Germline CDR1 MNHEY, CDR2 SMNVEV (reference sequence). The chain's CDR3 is CASSLVQGTYEQFF. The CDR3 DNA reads TGTGCCAGCAGTTTGGTACAGGGTACCTATGAGCAGTTCTTC.

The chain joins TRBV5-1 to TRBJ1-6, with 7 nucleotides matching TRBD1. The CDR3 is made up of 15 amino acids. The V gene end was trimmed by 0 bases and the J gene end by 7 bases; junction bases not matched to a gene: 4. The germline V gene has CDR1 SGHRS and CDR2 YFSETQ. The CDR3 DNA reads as TGCGCCAGCAGCTTGGAGGCCAGGGGGAATTCACCCCTCCACTTT. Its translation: CASSLEARGNSPLHF.

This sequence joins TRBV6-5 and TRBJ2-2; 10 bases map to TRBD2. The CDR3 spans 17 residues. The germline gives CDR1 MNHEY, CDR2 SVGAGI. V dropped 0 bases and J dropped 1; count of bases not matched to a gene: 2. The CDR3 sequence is CASSYSSSGGNTGELFF. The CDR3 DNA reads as TGTGCCAGCAGTTACTCTTCTAGCGGGGGGAACACCGGGGAGCTGTTTTTT.

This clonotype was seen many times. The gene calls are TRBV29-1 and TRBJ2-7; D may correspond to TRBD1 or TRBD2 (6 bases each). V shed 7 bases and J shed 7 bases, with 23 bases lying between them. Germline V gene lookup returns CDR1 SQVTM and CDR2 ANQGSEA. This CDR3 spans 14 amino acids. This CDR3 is CSGGGQAEGGEQYF. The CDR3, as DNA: TGCAGCGGTGGGGGGCAGGCCGAGGGTGGGGAGCAGTACTTC.

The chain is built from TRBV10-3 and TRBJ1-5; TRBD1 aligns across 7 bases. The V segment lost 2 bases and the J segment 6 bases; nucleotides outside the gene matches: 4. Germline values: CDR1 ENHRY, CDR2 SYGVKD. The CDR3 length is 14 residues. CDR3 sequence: CAISEATGSQPQHF. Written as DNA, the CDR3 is TGTGCCATCAGTGAGGCGACAGGGAGTCAGCCCCAGCATTTT.

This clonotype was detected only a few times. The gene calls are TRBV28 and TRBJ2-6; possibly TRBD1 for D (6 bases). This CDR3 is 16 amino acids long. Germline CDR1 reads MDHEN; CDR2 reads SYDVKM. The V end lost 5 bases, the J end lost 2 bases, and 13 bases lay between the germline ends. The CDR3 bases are TGTGCCAGCAGTACCCTTAGACAGGCTGGGGCCAACGTCCTGACTTTC. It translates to CASSTLRQAGANVLTF.

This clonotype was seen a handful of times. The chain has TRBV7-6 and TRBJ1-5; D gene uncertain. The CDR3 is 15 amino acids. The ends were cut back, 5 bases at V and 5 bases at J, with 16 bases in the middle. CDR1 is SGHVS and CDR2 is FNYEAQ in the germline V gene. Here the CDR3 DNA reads TGTGCCAGCAGCCCAGGTTGGCAGGTATATCAGCCCCAGCATTTT. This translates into CASSPGWQVYQPQHF. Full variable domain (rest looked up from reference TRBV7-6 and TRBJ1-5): GAGVSQSPRYKVTKRGQDVALRCDPISGHVSLYWYRQALGQGPEFLTYFNYEAQQDKSGLPNDRFSAERPEGSISTLTIQRTEQRDSAMYRCASSPGWQVYQPQHFGDGTRLSIL.

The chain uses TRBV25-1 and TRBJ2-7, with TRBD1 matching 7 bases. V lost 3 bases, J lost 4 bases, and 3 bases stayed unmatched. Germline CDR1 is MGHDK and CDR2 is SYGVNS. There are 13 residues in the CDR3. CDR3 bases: TGTGCCAGCAGTGATTCAGGGGGTTACGAGCAGTACTTC. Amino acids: CASSDSGGYEQYF.

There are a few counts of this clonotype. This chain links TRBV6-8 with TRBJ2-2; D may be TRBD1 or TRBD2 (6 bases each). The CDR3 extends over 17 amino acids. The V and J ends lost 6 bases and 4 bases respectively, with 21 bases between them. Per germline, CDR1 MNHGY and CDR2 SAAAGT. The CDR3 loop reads CASSPRIGGGGTGELFF. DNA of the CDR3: TGTGCCAGCAGCCCTCGGATAGGGGGAGGTGGCACCGGGGAGCTGTTTTTT.

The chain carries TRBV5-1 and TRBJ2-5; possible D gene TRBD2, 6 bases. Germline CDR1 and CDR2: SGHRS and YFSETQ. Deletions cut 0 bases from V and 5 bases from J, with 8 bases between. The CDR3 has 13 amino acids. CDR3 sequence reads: CASSLVEGETQYF. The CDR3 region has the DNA TGCGCCAGCAGCTTGGTGGAGGGGGAGACCCAGTACTTC.

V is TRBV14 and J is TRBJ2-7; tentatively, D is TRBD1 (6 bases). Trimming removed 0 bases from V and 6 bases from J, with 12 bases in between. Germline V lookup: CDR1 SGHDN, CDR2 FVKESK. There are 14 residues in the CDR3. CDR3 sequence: CASSQDTGLGEQYF. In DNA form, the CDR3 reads TGTGCCAGCAGCCAAGATACAGGGTTGGGCGAGCAGTACTTC.

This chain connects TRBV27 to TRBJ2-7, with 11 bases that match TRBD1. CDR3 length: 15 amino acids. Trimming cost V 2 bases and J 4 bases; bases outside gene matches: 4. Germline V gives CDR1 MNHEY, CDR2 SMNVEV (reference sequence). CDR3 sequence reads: CASSLLGQGVYEQYF. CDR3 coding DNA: TGTGCCAGCAGTTTACTGGGACAGGGGGTATACGAGCAGTACTTC.

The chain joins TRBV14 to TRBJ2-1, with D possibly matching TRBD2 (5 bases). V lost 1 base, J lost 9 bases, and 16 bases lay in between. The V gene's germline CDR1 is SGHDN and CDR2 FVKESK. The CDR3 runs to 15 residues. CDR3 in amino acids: CASSQGGVARSEQFF. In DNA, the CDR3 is TGTGCCAGCAGCCAAGGGGGAGTGGCGCGGAGTGAGCAGTTCTTC.

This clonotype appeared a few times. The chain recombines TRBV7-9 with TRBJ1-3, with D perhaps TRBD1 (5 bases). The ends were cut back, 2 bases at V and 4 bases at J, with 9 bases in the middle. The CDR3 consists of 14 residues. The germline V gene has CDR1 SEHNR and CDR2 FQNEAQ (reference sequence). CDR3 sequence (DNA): TGTGCCAGCAGCTTATCGGGGCCCGGAAACACCATATATTTT. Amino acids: CASSLSGPGNTIYF.

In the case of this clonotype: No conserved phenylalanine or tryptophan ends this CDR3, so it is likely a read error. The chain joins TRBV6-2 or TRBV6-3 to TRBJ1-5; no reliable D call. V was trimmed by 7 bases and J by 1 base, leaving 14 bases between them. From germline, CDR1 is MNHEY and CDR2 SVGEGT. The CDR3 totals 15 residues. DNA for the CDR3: TGTGCCAGCACCCGTCGACCCCGAAGCAATCAGCCCCAGCATTTA. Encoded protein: CASTRRPRSNQPQHL.

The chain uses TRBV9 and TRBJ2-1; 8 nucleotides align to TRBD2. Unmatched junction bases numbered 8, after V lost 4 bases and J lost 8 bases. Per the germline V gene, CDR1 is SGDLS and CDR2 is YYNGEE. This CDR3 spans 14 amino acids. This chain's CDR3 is CASSPRLAGHEQFF. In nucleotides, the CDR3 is TGTGCCAGCAGCCCCCGGCTAGCGGGTCATGAGCAGTTCTTC. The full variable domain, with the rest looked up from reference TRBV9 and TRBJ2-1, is DSGVTQTPKHLITATGQRVTLRCSPRSGDLSVYWYQQSLDQGLQFLIQYYNGEERAKGNILERFSAQQFPDLHSELNLSSLELGDSALYFCASSPRLAGHEQFFGPGTRLTVL.

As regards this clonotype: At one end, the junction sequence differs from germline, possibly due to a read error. The CDR3 is CARSSFPLRGSNQPQHF. DNA for the CDR3: TGTGCCAGAAGTTCCTTCCCTCTCCGGGGAAGCAATCAGCCCCAGCATTTT. This chain links TRBV28 with TRBJ1-5; D call uncertain. Per germline, CDR1 MDHEN and CDR2 SYDVKM. The CDR3 loop spans 17 amino acids.

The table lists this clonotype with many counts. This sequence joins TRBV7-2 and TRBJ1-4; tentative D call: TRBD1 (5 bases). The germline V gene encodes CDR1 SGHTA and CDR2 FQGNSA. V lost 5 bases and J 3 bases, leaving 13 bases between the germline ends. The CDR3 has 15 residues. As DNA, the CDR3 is TGTGCCAGCAGCCCAGGCTGGGGGGCTAATGAAAAACTGTTTTTT. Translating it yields CASSPGWGANEKLFF.

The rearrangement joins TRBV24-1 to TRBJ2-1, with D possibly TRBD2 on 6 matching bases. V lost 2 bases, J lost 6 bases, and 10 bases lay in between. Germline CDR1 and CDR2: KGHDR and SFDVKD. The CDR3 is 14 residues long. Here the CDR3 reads CATSDSGELNEQFF. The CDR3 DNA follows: TGTGCCACCAGTGATTCGGGGGAGCTCAATGAGCAGTTCTTC.

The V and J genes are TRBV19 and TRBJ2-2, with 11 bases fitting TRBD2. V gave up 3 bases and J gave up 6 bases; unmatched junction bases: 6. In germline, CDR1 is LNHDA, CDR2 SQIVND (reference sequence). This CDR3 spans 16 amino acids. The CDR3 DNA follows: TGTGCCAGTAGTATTCTACTAGCGGGAGTTGCCGGGGAGCTGTTTTTT. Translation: CASSILLAGVAGELFF. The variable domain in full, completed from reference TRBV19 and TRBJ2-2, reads DGGITQSPKYLFRKEGQNVTLSCEQNLNHDAMYWYRQDPGQGLRLIYYSQIVNDFQKGDIAEGYSVSREKKESFPLTVTSAQKNPTAFYLCASSILLAGVAGELFFGEGSRLTVL.